This TCR beta chain was recovered during a study of cytomegalovirus exposure and HLA in healthy donors. Study-level points and caveats: Listed as cytomegalovirus-associated were over 150 TCR beta chains.

On this clone: Its antigen is as yet unknown.

The junction had 9 bases not matched to a gene; V was cut back by 1 base and J by 6 bases. The V gene's germline CDR1 is SGHVS and CDR2 FNYEAQ. The CDR3 covers 17 residues. The PCR was carried out with 60 Vbeta primers and 13 Jbeta primers. Original processing methods: Roughly 81 million unique TCR beta chains, 9 million to 11 million shared, were counted in a later analysis. The data were produced by immunoSEQ multiplex PCR, yet TCRdb's version contains in-frame clones alone and is incomplete. V and J calls plus clone size are reproduced from that table; the DNA served to infer D and trimming. The sample shows tens of thousands of clones, and about 5.5% sits with its ten largest clones.

The receptor's source is a girl between 5 and 17 years old in good health and CMV-seropositive. The rearrangement links TRBV7-6 to TRBJ2-2; 9 bases are shared with TRBD2. The specimen sequenced was PBMCs. CDR3 sequence: CASSLERGDQGPGELFF. The CDR3 coding sequence is TGTGCCAGCAGCTTAGAGCGGGGGGACCAGGGTCCCGGGGAGCTGTTTTTT.